Following are 13 T cell receptor beta chains from one sample sequenced in a study of blood T cell repertoires in COVID-19. Measured with immunoSEQ multiplex PCR; TCRdb has only the in-frame clones, and not every one. Among 40,000 to 60,000 clones listed, over 85% were seen once. Specimen: peripheral blood. These receptor sequences come from a man in his sixties with COVID-19, enrolled during active disease.

This chain uses TRBV7-2 with TRBJ2-7; 10 nucleotides agree with TRBD2. The CDR3 loop spans 15 amino acids. Per germline, CDR1 SGHTA and CDR2 FQGNSA. V shed 5 bases, J shed 5 bases, and the junction held 9 bases outside the gene matches. CDR3 nucleotide sequence: TGTGCCAGCAGCGAGTCTAGCGGGAGAAGCAACGAGCAGTACTTC. Translation: CASSESSGRSNEQYF.

The chain couples TRBV7-8 to TRBJ2-4; 7 bases align to TRBD1. The V segment lost 0 bases and the J segment 3 bases; nucleotides outside the gene matches: 5. From germline, CDR1 is SGHVS and CDR2 FQNEAQ. This CDR3 comprises 16 residues. DNA of the CDR3: TGTGCCAGCAGCTTAGCGCAGGGGGTGGACAAAAACATTCAGTACTTC. As protein: CASSLAQGVDKNIQYF.

The CDR3 sequence is CASSSRTGRDEKLFF. The CDR3 DNA reads as TGTGCCAGCAGCTCTCGGACAGGGCGGGATGAAAAACTGTTTTTT. The chain uses TRBV5-4 and TRBJ1-4, with 8 bases fitting TRBD1. V gave up 3 bases and J gave up 6 bases; unmatched junction bases: 7. Germline CDR1 is SGHNT and CDR2 is YYREEE (reference sequence). This CDR3 is built from 15 residues. The whole variable domain, remainder taken from reference TRBV5-4 and TRBJ1-4, is ETGVTQSPTHLIKTRGQQVTLRCSSQSGHNTVSWYQQALGQGPQFIFQYYREEENGRGNFPPRFSGLQFPNYSSELNVNALELDDSALYLCASSSRTGRDEKLFFGSGTQLSVL.

This chain uses TRBV28 with TRBJ2-1; perhaps TRBD2 as D (6 bases). Between the trimmed V and J ends, which lost 5 bases and 2 bases, there was a span of 19 bases. Germline V CDR1 and CDR2: MDHEN, SYDVKM. This CDR3 has 17 residues. The chain's CDR3 is CASSPIPTSGAYNEQFF. The DNA for the CDR3 is TGTGCCAGCAGTCCGATCCCGACTAGTGGGGCCTACAATGAGCAGTTCTTC.

The rearrangement joins TRBV28 to TRBJ2-5, with D tentatively TRBD1 (5 bases). Deletions cut 4 bases from V and 0 bases from J, with 12 bases between. Germline CDR1 and CDR2: MDHEN and SYDVKM. The CDR3 totals 15 residues. DNA of the CDR3: TGTGCCAGCAGTTATTCCCCCAGGGACCAAGAGACCCAGTACTTC. It encodes CASSYSPRDQETQYF.

The V and J genes are TRBV3-1 (or the pseudogene TRBV3-2) and TRBJ1-1; no clear D gene. The CDR3 is 13 amino acids. CDR1 is LGHDT, CDR2 YNNKEL, per germline (reference sequence). V shed 6 bases and J shed 5 bases, with 13 bases lying between them. DNA for the CDR3: TGTGCCAGCAGGGGGAGCTACGGGACTGAAGCTTTCTTT. This translates into CASRGSYGTEAFF.

The V and J genes are TRBV27 and TRBJ1-2; 7 nucleotides line up with TRBD1. Losses at the gene ends were 3 bases for V and 4 bases for J; bases not matched to a gene: 2. This CDR3 comprises 13 residues. CDR1 and CDR2 from the germline V gene are MNHEY and SMNVEV (reference sequence). CDR3 residues: CASSLTGSYGYTF. The CDR3 DNA is TGTGCCAGCAGTTTGACAGGGAGCTATGGCTACACCTTC.

CDR3 protein: CASSLGSQGPTEAFF. CDR3 in DNA: TGCGCCAGCAGCTTGGGGAGTCAGGGGCCCACTGAAGCTTTCTTT. The V gene is TRBV5-1, the J gene TRBJ1-1; TRBD1 might be the D (6 bases). Per the germline V gene, CDR1 is SGHRS and CDR2 is YFSETQ. This CDR3 has 15 amino acids. V was cut by 0 bases and J by 4 bases, with 13 bases left in between.

This clone has just one count. As DNA, the CDR3 is TGTGCCAGTAGTATTCGTCAACCGACTAGGACAGGGAACTATGGCTACACCTTC. Encoded protein: CASSIRQPTRTGNYGYTF. This rearrangement joins TRBV19 to TRBJ1-2, with 8 bases lining up with TRBD1. Germline CDR1 is LNHDA and CDR2 is SQIVND (reference sequence). After removal of 3 bases from V and 2 bases from J, the junction contained 14 bases not matched to a gene. The CDR3 loop spans 18 amino acids.

The chain combines TRBV3-1 (or the pseudogene TRBV3-2) with TRBJ2-6; possibly TRBD1 for D (5 bases). V was pared by 0 bases and J by 0 bases, with 21 bases between. This CDR3 is 21 amino acids long. Germline V gene sequence: CDR1 LGHDT, CDR2 YNNKEL (reference sequence). CDR3 amino acids: CASSQELYWSGKTSGANVLTF. CDR3 sequence (DNA): TGTGCCAGCAGCCAAGAATTATACTGGTCAGGGAAGACCTCTGGGGCCAACGTCCTGACTTTC.

The V call is TRBV7-9, the J call TRBJ1-5; 8 nucleotides match TRBD1. The CDR3 has 14 residues. Germline-derived CDR1 and CDR2 are SEHNR and FQNEAQ (reference sequence). V was pared by 3 bases and J by 6 bases, with 4 bases of the junction left unmatched. The CDR3 nucleotides read TGTGCCAGCAGCTTGGACAGGGACGGTCAGCCCCAGCATTTT. Protein: CASSLDRDGQPQHF.

This chain joins TRBV6-6 and TRBJ1-2, with 11 bases identical to TRBD1. This CDR3 region has 13 residues. Germline-derived CDR1 and CDR2 are MNHNY and SVGAGI (reference sequence). The V segment lost 4 bases and the J segment 8 bases; nucleotides outside the gene matches: 3. CDR3 DNA sequence: TGTGCCAGCAGTTGGACAGGGGGCGAGGGCTACACCTTC. It translates to CASSWTGGEGYTF.

The genes are TRBV3-1 (or the pseudogene TRBV3-2) and TRBJ1-2; tentative D call: TRBD1 (6 bases). V dropped 4 bases and J dropped 8 bases, with 14 bases sitting between them. Germline-derived CDR1 and CDR2 are LGHDT and YNNKEL (reference sequence). CDR3 length: 13 residues. The CDR3 sequence: CASSRDTGLGYTF. The CDR3 nucleotides read TGTGCCAGCAGCCGAGATACAGGGCTCGGCTACACCTTC.